The present T cell receptor (beta chain) was sequenced within a study of OX40 agonist ivuxolimab in advanced cancers. Study background: Intravenous ivuxolimab was administered to patients every 2 weeks at 0.01 to 10 mg/kg. Anti-PD-1, anti-PD-L1 or anti-CTLA-4 therapy given earlier was allowed, and over 35% had some. Study-level results: There were, on average, more expanded clones in CD8+ T cells than in CD4+. With doses of 0.1-3.0 mg/kg, partial responders showed among the lowest clonal expansion.

This table comes from immunoSEQ multiplex PCR, and its TCRdb copy is limited to in-frame clones, with some not included. The data hold roughly 8,000 clones, with about four fifths observed a single time. A note on this clone: Its antigen is as yet unknown.

CDR3 size: 13 residues. Trimming took off 0 bases at V and 11 bases at J, with 11 bases between the two ends. CDR1 and CDR2 from the germline V gene are SGHTA and FQGNSA. Specimen: CD4+ or CD8+ T cells sorted from blood, collected in a trial of the OX40 agonist ivuxolimab. This sequence was found in an adult with an advanced solid tumor such as melanoma, head and neck, liver or kidney cancer. The V gene is TRBV7-2, the J gene TRBJ1-5; D gene uncertain. The CDR3 sequence: CASSLAPDRAQHF. In nucleotides, the CDR3 is TGTGCCAGCAGCTTAGCCCCGGACCGGGCCCAGCATTTT.